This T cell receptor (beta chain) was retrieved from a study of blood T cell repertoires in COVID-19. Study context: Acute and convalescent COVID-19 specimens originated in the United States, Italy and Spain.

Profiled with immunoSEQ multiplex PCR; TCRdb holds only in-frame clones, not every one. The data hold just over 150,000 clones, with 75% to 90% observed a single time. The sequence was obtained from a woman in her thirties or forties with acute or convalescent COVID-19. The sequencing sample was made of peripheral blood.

The CDR3 loop reads CASSQDYGGAGEQYF. CDR3 in DNA: TGCGCCAGCAGCCAAGATTATGGGGGGGCAGGCGAGCAGTACTTC. The genes are TRBV4-1 and TRBJ2-7, with D possibly TRBD2 on 7 matching bases. The CDR3 is 15 amino acids. V lost 0 bases, J lost 6 bases, and 15 bases lay in between. The germline V gene has CDR1 MGHRA and CDR2 YSYEKL.